Listed below are T cell receptor beta chains from one sample, sequenced in a study of blood T cell repertoires in COVID-19. The protocol was immunoSEQ multiplex PCR, while the TCRdb copy is restricted to in-frame clones and leaves out a portion. The sample consists of about 170,000 clones, around four fifths of them appearing once. Sequences were obtained from peripheral blood. These receptors came from a woman older than 75 with COVID-19, enrolled during active disease. Each CDR3 is given with its conserved first and last residue. A D gene is named only where the DNA matches it firmly. A row's size may be missing; if present it is once, few, many or a size class.

clone size	V gene	D gene	J gene	CDR3 protein	CDR3 DNA
-	TRBV2	-	TRBJ2-1	CASSDPGGSYNEQFF	TGTGCCAGCAGTGACCCCGGAGGTTCCTACAATGAGCAGTTCTTC
-	TRBV19	TRBD1	TRBJ1-3	CASTPTGAGNTIYF	TGTGCCAGTACTCCGACAGGGGCTGGAAACACCATATATTTT
-	TRBV6-5	-	TRBJ2-5	CASRIGETQYF	TGTGCCAGCAGGATCGGAGAGACCCAGTACTTC
-	TRBV5-1	-	TRBJ2-4	CASSLDPGKNIQYF	TGCGCCAGCAGCTTGGATCCAGGTAAAAACATTCAGTACTTC
-	TRBV27	TRBD2	TRBJ2-7	CASSLTSGGAYEQYF	TGTGCCAGCAGTCTAACTAGCGGGGGGGCCTACGAGCAGTACTTC
-	TRBV2	TRBD1	TRBJ2-7	CASRSDRGLLVEQYF	TGTGCCAGCAGGTCGGACAGGGGGCTTTTAGTCGAGCAGTACTTC
-	TRBV10-3	TRBD1	TRBJ1-1	CAISPQGGSTEAFF	TGTGCCATCAGTCCACAGGGGGGAAGCACTGAAGCTTTCTTT
-	TRBV11-2	-	TRBJ1-1	CASSLDGVVTFF	TGTGCCAGCAGCTTAGACGGGGTGGTGACTTTCTTT
-	TRBV2	-	TRBJ2-2	CASSEPGGKTTGELFF	TGTGCCAGCAGTGAACCGGGCGGGAAAACCACCGGGGAGCTGTTTTTT
-	TRBV5-1	-	TRBJ2-3	CASSSGGPSFDTQYF	TGCGCCAGCAGCTCCGGAGGGCCTAGCTTTGATACGCAGTATTTT
-	TRBV10-3	TRBD1	TRBJ2-7	CAITGTGGQGEQYF	TGTGCCATCACAGGGACAGGGGGTCAGGGCGAGCAGTACTTC
-	TRBV2	TRBD2	TRBJ2-3	CASSESGGLAGLTQYF	TGTGCCAGCAGTGAATCGGGGGGACTAGCGGGCCTTACGCAGTATTTT
-	TRBV5-1	-	TRBJ2-7	CASSLDGLEPIYEQYF	TGCGCCAGCAGCTTGGATGGCCTCGAACCCATCTACGAGCAGTACTTC
-	TRBV2	-	TRBJ1-5	CASSGTDQPQHF	TGTGCCAGCAGTGGAACGGATCAGCCCCAGCATTTT
few	TRBV7-9	-	TRBJ1-5	CASGLNQPQHF	TGTGCCAGCGGGCTGAATCAGCCCCAGCATTTT
-	TRBV4-1	-	TRBJ1-2	CASSQGGMGLNYGYTF	TGCGCCAGCAGCCAAGGGGGGATGGGACTGAACTATGGCTACACCTTC